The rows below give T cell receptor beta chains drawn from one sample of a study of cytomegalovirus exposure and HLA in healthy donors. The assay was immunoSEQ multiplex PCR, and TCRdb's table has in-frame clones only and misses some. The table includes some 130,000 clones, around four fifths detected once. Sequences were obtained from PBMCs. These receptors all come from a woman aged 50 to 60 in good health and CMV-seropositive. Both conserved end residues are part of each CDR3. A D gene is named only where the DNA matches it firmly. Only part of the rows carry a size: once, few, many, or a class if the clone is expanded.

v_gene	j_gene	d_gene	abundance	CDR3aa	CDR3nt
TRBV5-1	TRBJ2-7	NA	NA	CASSLGVGEQYF	TGCGCCAGCAGCTTGGGAGTCGGCGAGCAGTACTTC
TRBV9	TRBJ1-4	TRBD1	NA	CASSGQGRSGEKLFF	TGTGCCAGCAGCGGACAGGGCAGAAGTGGTGAAAAACTGTTTTTT
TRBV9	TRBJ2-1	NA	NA	CASSVAPTDEQFF	TGTGCCAGCAGCGTAGCTCCCACTGATGAGCAATTCTTC
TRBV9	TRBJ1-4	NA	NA	CASSVGGGAGGEKLFF	TGTGCCAGCAGCGTAGGTGGGGGGGCGGGAGGAGAAAAACTGTTTTTT
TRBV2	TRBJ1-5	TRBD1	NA	CASSELEGTGDF	TGTGCCAGCAGTGAATTAGAAGGGACAGGGGATTTT
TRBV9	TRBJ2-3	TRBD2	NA	CASSVAPGLAGRTDTQYF	TGTGCCAGCAGCGTAGCTCCGGGACTAGCGGGGCGCACAGATACGCAGTATTTT
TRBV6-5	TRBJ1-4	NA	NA	CASSAREGGAEKLFF	TGTGCCAGCAGTGCCAGGGAGGGGGGTGCCGAAAAACTGTTTTTT
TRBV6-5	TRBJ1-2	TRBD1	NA	CASRAQGAYYGYTF	TGTGCCAGCAGAGCCCAGGGGGCTTACTATGGCTACACCTTC
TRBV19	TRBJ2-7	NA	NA	CASSPRPGLKAQYF	TGTGCCAGTAGTCCTCGGCCAGGTCTAAAGGCGCAGTACTTC
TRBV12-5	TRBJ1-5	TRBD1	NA	CASGLNRDRVNIQPQHF	TGTGCTAGTGGTTTAAACCGGGACAGGGTGAATATTCAGCCCCAGCATTTT
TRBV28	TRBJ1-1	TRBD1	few	CASSSRTGDNTEAFF	TGTGCCAGCAGTTCTCGGACAGGAGATAACACTGAAGCTTTCTTT
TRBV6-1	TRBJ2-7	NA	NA	CASSEALTPRAYEQYF	TGTGCCAGCAGTGAAGCGTTGACACCCCGAGCCTACGAGCAGTACTTC
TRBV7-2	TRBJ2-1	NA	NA	CASSSYHGRGNEQFF	TGTGCCAGCAGCTCTTACCACGGCAGGGGCAATGAGCAGTTCTTC
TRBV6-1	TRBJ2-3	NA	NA	CASSQSVGTDTQYF	TGTGCCAGCAGTCAAAGCGTAGGAACAGATACGCAGTATTTT
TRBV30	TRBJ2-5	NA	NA	CAWSVRLGREETQYF	TGTGCCTGGAGTGTACGCCTGGGTCGGGAAGAGACCCAGTACTTC
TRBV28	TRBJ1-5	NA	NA	CASSLRVNSNQPQHF	TGTGCCAGCAGTTTGAGGGTGAATAGCAATCAGCCCCAGCATTTT
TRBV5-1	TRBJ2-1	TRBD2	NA	CASATGGSSNEQFF	TGCGCCAGCGCAACTGGCGGGAGTTCCAATGAGCAGTTCTTC
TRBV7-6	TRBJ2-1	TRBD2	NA	CASSPGRGNEQFF	TGTGCCAGCAGCCCGGGGAGGGGCAATGAGCAGTTCTTC
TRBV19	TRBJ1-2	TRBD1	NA	CASSTRQGYYGYTF	TGTGCCAGTAGTACCCGACAGGGATACTATGGCTACACCTTC
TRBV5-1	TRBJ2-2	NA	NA	CASSRAANTGELFF	TGCGCCAGCAGTAGAGCGGCGAACACCGGGGAGCTGTTTTTT
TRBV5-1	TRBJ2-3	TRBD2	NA	CASSVSGSIADTQYF	TGCGCCAGCAGCGTCAGCGGGAGTATCGCAGATACGCAGTATTTT
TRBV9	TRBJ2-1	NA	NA	CASSAYPLPGEQFF	TGTGCCAGCAGCGCGTATCCCCTTCCCGGTGAGCAGTTCTTC
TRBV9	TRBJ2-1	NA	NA	CASSATLQASSYNEQFF	TGTGCCAGCAGCGCGACCCTTCAGGCGAGCTCCTACAATGAGCAGTTCTTC
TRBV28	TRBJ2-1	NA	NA	CASRGERLWPEQFF	TGTGCCAGCAGGGGAGAGCGGTTATGGCCGGAGCAGTTCTTC
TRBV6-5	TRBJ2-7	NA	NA	CASRWTTMWYF	TGTGCCAGCAGGTGGACTACAATGTGGTACTTC
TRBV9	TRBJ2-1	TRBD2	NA	CASSVGGGNNEQFF	TGTGCCAGCAGCGTAGGGGGGGGGAACAATGAGCAGTTCTTC
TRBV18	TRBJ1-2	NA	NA	CASSPWTDSNYGYTF	TGTGCCAGCTCACCCTGGACAGATTCTAACTATGGCTACACCTTC
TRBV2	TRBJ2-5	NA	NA	CASRLSIIGHGDKETQYF	TGTGCCAGCAGGCTTAGTATTATTGGGCATGGTGATAAAGAGACCCAGTACTTC
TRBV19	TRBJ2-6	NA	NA	CASSNTGDPKAGGANVLTF	TGTGCCAGTAGTAACACAGGGGACCCCAAGGCGGGGGGGGCCAACGTCCTGACTTTC
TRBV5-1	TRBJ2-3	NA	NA	CASSLGFGDYSTDTQYF	TGCGCCAGCAGCTTGGGGTTCGGGGATTATAGCACAGATACGCAGTATTTT
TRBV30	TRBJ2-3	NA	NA	CAWSVGLANADTQYF	TGTGCCTGGAGTGTAGGCCTAGCAAATGCAGATACGCAGTATTTT
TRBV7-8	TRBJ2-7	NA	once	CASSLRTVLSYEQYF	TGTGCCAGCAGCTTACGGACAGTCCTCTCCTACGAGCAGTACTTC
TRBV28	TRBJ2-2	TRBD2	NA	CASSQITGLAGDGELFF	TGTGCCAGCAGCCAAATTACGGGACTAGCGGGAGACGGGGAGCTGTTTTTT
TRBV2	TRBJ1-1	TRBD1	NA	CASSEIGGRAKAFF	TGTGCCAGCAGTGAAATAGGGGGCAGGGCAAAAGCTTTCTTT
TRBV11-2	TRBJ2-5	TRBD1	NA	CASSLKDRVIQETQYF	TGTGCCAGCAGCTTAAAGGACAGGGTGATCCAAGAGACCCAGTACTTC
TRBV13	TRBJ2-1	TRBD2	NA	CASSLAGGQGNEQFF	TGTGCCAGCAGCTTAGCGGGGGGGCAAGGAAATGAGCAGTTCTTC
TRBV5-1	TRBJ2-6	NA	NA	CASSYSGANVLTF	TGCGCCAGCAGTTACTCTGGGGCCAACGTCCTGACTTTC
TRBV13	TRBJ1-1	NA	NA	CASRHRALNTEAFF	TGTGCCAGCAGACACAGAGCACTGAACACTGAAGCTTTCTTT
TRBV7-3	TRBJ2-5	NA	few	CASSLGGDQETQYF	TGTGCCAGCAGCTTAGGAGGGGACCAAGAGACCCAGTACTTC
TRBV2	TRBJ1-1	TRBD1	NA	CATVTGGAFTEAFF	TGTGCCACCGTAACAGGGGGCGCGTTCACTGAAGCTTTCTTT
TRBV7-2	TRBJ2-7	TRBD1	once	CASSLRQGGYEQYF	TGTGCCAGCAGCCTCAGACAGGGTGGCTACGAGCAGTACTTC
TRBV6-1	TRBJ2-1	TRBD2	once	CASSWGLAGTKFF	TGTGCCAGTAGCTGGGGACTAGCGGGGACAAAGTTCTTC
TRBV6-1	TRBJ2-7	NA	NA	CASTQGLGVYEQYF	TGTGCCAGCACCCAGGGACTGGGGGTCTACGAGCAGTACTTC
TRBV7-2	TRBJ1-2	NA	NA	CASSFPGLYGYTF	TGTGCCAGCAGCTTCCCCGGTTTGTATGGCTACACCTTC
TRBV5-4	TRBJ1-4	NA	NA	CASSFGGAGGEKLFF	TGTGCCAGCAGTTTCGGGGGGGCGGGTGGTGAAAAACTGTTTTTT
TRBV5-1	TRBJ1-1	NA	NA	CASSPIVGADTEAFF	TGCGCCAGCAGCCCGATCGTGGGGGCTGACACTGAAGCTTTCTTT
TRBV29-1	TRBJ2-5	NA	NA	CSVEGGEETQYF	TGCAGCGTTGAAGGGGGAGAAGAGACCCAGTACTTC
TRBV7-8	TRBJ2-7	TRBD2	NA	CASSSNPGTSGRVGQYF	TGTGCCAGCAGCTCGAATCCGGGAACTAGCGGGAGGGTCGGGCAGTACTTC
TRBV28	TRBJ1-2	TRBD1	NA	CASSLFTGAGGYTF	TGTGCCAGCAGTTTATTCACAGGGGCGGGTGGCTACACCTTC
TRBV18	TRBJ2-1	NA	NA	CASSPRLEPAAEQFF	TGTGCCAGCTCACCAAGACTAGAGCCGGCCGCCGAGCAGTTCTTC
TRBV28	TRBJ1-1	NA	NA	CASSLDRNTEAFF	TGTGCCAGCAGCCTTGACAGGAACACTGAAGCTTTCTTT
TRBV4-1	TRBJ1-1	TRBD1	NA	CASSRRGGPNTEAFF	TGCGCCAGCAGCCGAAGAGGGGGCCCGAACACTGAAGCTTTCTTT